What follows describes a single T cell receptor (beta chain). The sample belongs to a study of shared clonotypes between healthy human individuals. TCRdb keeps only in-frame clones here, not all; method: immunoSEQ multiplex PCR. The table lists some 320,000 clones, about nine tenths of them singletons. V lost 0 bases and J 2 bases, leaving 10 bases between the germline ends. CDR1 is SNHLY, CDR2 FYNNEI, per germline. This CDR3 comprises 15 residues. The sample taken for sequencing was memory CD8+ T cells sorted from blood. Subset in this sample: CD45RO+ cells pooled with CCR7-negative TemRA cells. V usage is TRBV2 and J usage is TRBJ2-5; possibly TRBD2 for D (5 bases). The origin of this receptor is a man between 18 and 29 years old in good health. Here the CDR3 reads CASSEASEGQETQYF. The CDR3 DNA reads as TGTGCCAGCAGTGAAGCCTCAGAGGGACAAGAGACCCAGTACTTC. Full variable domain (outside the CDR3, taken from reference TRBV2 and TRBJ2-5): EPEVTQTPSHQVTQMGQEVILRCVPISNHLYFYWYRQILGQKVEFLVSFYNNEISEKSEIFDDQFSVERPDGSNFTLKIRSTKLEDSAMYFCASSEASEGQETQYFGPGTRLLVL.